These 18 T cell receptor beta chains were sequenced from one sample in a study of blood T cell repertoires in COVID-19. The assay was immunoSEQ multiplex PCR, and TCRdb's table has in-frame clones only and misses some. The sample includes about 120,000 clones, about nine tenths of them seen just once. The sample taken for sequencing was peripheral blood. Receptors were obtained from a human donor with active COVID-19. The donor label of this sample is uncertain.

This clone was seen once. The chain couples TRBV5-1 to TRBJ1-2; D remains ambiguous. The CDR3 extends over 14 amino acids. Trimming removed 1 base at V and 0 bases at J, with 7 bases between. Germline loops: CDR1 SGHRS, CDR2 YFSETQ. The CDR3 sequence is CASSLSGTNYGYTF. CDR3 bases: TGCGCCAGCAGCTTGAGCGGAACTAACTATGGCTACACCTTC.

The V and J genes are TRBV7-8 and TRBJ2-2; 10 bases map to TRBD2. Germline values: CDR1 SGHVS, CDR2 FQNEAQ. The CDR3 sequence is 14 residues long. After removal of 11 bases from V and 6 bases from J, the junction contained 9 bases not matched to a gene. CDR3 nucleotides: TGTGCCCTAGACACTGGGACTAGCGCCGGGGAGCTGTTTTTT. Translation: CALDTGTSAGELFF.

This chain uses TRBV10-2 with TRBJ2-7; TRBD1 matches 10 bases. The junction had 5 bases not matched to a gene; V was cut back by 3 bases and J by 3 bases. The CDR3 sequence is 15 residues long. Germline V gene sequence: CDR1 WSHSY, CDR2 SAAADI. CDR3 loop: CASSEPGQGFYEQYF. In nucleotides, the CDR3 is TGCGCCAGCAGTGAACCGGGACAGGGGTTCTACGAGCAGTACTTC.

This clone was observed a handful of times. This chain uses TRBV9 with TRBJ1-1; D gene uncertain. Trimming removed 0 bases at V and 9 bases at J, with 18 bases between. Germline CDR1 is SGDLS and CDR2 is YYNGEE. The CDR3 totals 15 residues. The CDR3 here is CASSVVATSAAQAFF. In DNA, the CDR3 is TGTGCCAGCAGCGTAGTAGCGACGTCCGCCGCCCAAGCTTTCTTT.

The chain is built from TRBV6-6 and TRBJ1-6, with D unresolved. The V end lost 6 bases, the J end lost 0 bases, and 24 bases lay between the germline ends. CDR1 and CDR2 from the germline V gene are MNHNY and SVGAGI (reference sequence). This CDR3 has 20 residues. The CDR3 nucleotides are TGTGCCAGCAGCCCCATTTGGCCTCTTGGGCATAGCTCCTATAATTCACCCCTCCACTTT. Its translation: CASSPIWPLGHSSYNSPLHF.

V gene TRBV18 combines with J gene TRBJ2-7; TRBD2 aligns across 8 bases. V was pared by 5 bases and J by 6 bases, with 9 bases of the junction left unmatched. This CDR3 comprises 14 residues. Looked up from germline, CDR1 is KGHSH and CDR2 is LQKENI. The CDR3 DNA is TGTGCCAGCTCATTCGGGTCCCGGGAGGGCGAGCAGTACTTC. It encodes CASSFGSREGEQYF.

The V and J genes are TRBV7-6 and TRBJ2-2, with 14 bases lining up with TRBD2. Germline V gene sequence: CDR1 SGHVS, CDR2 FNYEAQ. Trimming cost V 5 bases and J 1 base; bases outside gene matches: 15. The CDR3 extends over 21 amino acids. The CDR3, as DNA: TGTGCCAGCAGCCCTTACCGCTTTAGGACTAGCGGGGGGCAGAACACCGGGGAGCTGTTTTTT. This encodes CASSPYRFRTSGGQNTGELFF.

In its sample, this clone was seen a few times. V is TRBV9 and J is TRBJ2-3; D perhaps matches TRBD1 (6 bases). The CDR3 runs 15 residues. Germline V CDR1 and CDR2: SGDLS, YYNGEE. V dropped 5 bases and J dropped 0 bases, with 13 bases sitting between them. The CDR3 loop reads CASSQDSDSTDTQYF. CDR3 nucleotides: TGTGCCAGCAGTCAGGACAGCGACAGCACAGATACGCAGTATTTT. The variable domain in full, with the rest retrieved from reference TRBV9 and TRBJ2-3, is DSGVTQTPKHLITATGQRVTLRCSPRSGDLSVYWYQQSLDQGLQFLIQYYNGEERAKGNILERFSAQQFPDLHSELNLSSLELGDSALYFCASSQDSDSTDTQYFGPGTRLTVL.

This clone turned up a few times. The chain joins TRBV11-2 to TRBJ1-3, with a possible D match to TRBD1 (6 bases). The CDR3 has 17 amino acids. V dropped 5 bases and J dropped 0 bases, with 17 bases sitting between them. The germline CDR1 and CDR2 sequences are SGHAT and FQNNGV. CDR3 sequence (DNA): TGTGCCAGCAGCCCAGCGAGGGGGTCCTACTCTGGAAACACCATATATTTT. It yields the protein CASSPARGSYSGNTIYF.

The rearrangement joins TRBV19 to TRBJ1-1; D uncertain. V lost 6 bases and J 0 bases, leaving 2 bases between the germline ends. CDR1 LNHDA and CDR2 SQIVND come from the germline V gene (reference sequence). The CDR3 sequence is 11 residues long. This chain's CDR3 is CASSVNTEAFF. CDR3 coding DNA: TGTGCCAGTAGCGTGAACACTGAAGCTTTCTTT. The complete variable domain, with remaining parts taken from reference TRBV19 and TRBJ1-1, reads DGGITQSPKYLFRKEGQNVTLSCEQNLNHDAMYWYRQDPGQGLRLIYYSQIVNDFQKGDIAEGYSVSREKKESFPLTVTSAQKNPTAFYLCASSVNTEAFFGQGTRLTVV.

The chain employs TRBV28 and TRBJ2-7; 10 bases are shared with TRBD1. CDR1 is MDHEN, CDR2 SYDVKM, per germline. The CDR3 is 15 amino acids. J was trimmed by 6 bases and V by 5 bases; bases with no gene match: 10. The chain's CDR3 is CASSPPWDRGREQYF. DNA for the CDR3: TGTGCCAGCAGTCCGCCTTGGGACAGGGGACGCGAGCAGTACTTC.

The genes are TRBV28 and TRBJ1-1; tentatively, D is TRBD1 (5 bases). The germline CDR1 and CDR2 sequences are MDHEN and SYDVKM. V lost 6 bases, J lost 0 bases, and 20 bases lay in between. CDR3 length equals 17 residues. The CDR3: CASSLVGGGNMNTEAFF. CDR3 bases: TGTGCCAGCAGCTTGGTTGGGGGAGGCAACATGAACACTGAAGCTTTCTTT.

The chain combines TRBV11-1 with TRBJ2-5; 7 nucleotides match TRBD2. Germline V gene lookup returns CDR1 SGHAT and CDR2 FQDESV (reference sequence). CDR3 length: 15 residues. Trimming cost V 5 bases and J 2 bases; bases outside gene matches: 8. The CDR3 DNA reads as TGTGCCAGCAGCCAGGAGCGGGGAGTGCAAGAGACCCAGTACTTC. Its translation is CASSQERGVQETQYF. Full variable domain (rest looked up from reference TRBV11-1 and TRBJ2-5): EAEVAQSPRYKITEKSQAVAFWCDPISGHATLYWYRQILGQGPELLVQFQDESVVDDSQLPKDRFSAERLKGVDSTLKIQPAELGDSAMYLCASSQERGVQETQYFGPGTRLLVL.

The J gene is TRBJ2-1, the V gene TRBV9, with D unclear. Germline assignment: CDR1 SGDLS and CDR2 YYNGEE. The V and J ends lost 1 base and 4 bases respectively, with 9 bases between them. The CDR3 runs 14 residues. The CDR3 DNA sequence: TGTGCCAGCAGCGTACTAGATTCGTACAATGAGCAGTTCTTC. Protein sequence: CASSVLDSYNEQFF. Together with reference TRBV9 and TRBJ2-1, the CDR3 gives the full variable domain: DSGVTQTPKHLITATGQRVTLRCSPRSGDLSVYWYQQSLDQGLQFLIQYYNGEERAKGNILERFSAQQFPDLHSELNLSSLELGDSALYFCASSVLDSYNEQFFGPGTRLTVL.

This clone is a singleton in its sample. The chain recombines TRBV28 with TRBJ2-7, with TRBD2 matching over 14 bases. The length of the CDR3 is 16 residues. In germline, CDR1 is MDHEN, CDR2 SYDVKM. V gave up 5 bases and J gave up 3 bases; unmatched junction bases: 6. CDR3 in DNA: TGTGCCAGCAGTAATGGACTAGCGGGGGGCCTCTACGAGCAGTACTTC. This gives the protein CASSNGLAGGLYEQYF.

V is TRBV11-2 and J is TRBJ1-1; D is possibly TRBD1 (6 bases). The germline V and J ends were trimmed by 5 bases and 4 bases, with 11 bases remaining between them. The germline V gene has CDR1 SGHAT and CDR2 FQNNGV. This CDR3 region has 13 residues. CDR3 nucleotide sequence: TGTGCCAGCAGCCTAAGACAGGTCACTGAAGCTTTCTTT. Translated, it gives CASSLRQVTEAFF.

The rearrangement uses TRBV7-2 and TRBJ2-5; no reliable D call. The CDR3 contains 15 residues. CDR1 and CDR2 (germline): SGHTA, FQGNSA. V dropped 5 bases and J dropped 5 bases, with 18 bases sitting between them. This chain's CDR3 is CASSPGDSREETQYF. CDR3 DNA: TGTGCCAGCAGCCCCGGCGATAGCAGAGAGGAGACCCAGTACTTC.

The J gene is TRBJ2-2, the V gene TRBV7-2, with 7 positions matching TRBD1. There are 17 residues in the CDR3. The V and J ends lost 7 bases and 6 bases, in that order; junction bases with no gene match: 17. Per germline, CDR1 SGHTA and CDR2 FQGNSA. DNA for the CDR3: TGTGCCAGCACCAACGAGGGGGCCTCTTTTGTCTCCGGGGAGCTGTTTTTT. It translates to CASTNEGASFVSGELFF.